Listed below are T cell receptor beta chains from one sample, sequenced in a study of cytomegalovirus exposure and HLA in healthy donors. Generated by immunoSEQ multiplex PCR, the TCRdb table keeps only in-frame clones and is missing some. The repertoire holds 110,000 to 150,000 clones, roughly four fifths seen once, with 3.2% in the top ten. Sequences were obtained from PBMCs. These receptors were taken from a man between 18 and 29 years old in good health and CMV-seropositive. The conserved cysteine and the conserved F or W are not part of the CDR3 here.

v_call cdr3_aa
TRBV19 ASRETGGTEAF
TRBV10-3 AISESGGTDTQY
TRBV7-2 ASSPSGIQKTQY
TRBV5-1 ASSLEQGVNNEQF
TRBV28 ASSFWGDQETQY
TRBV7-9 ASSSPGGAGEQY
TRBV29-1 SAFRGDSSNEQF
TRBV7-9 ASRPGTSGRANTGELF
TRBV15 ATSRDADTQY
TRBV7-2 ASSLAGSTDTQY
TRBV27 ASSFTSSGRSSNEQF
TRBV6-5 GVGSSYEQY
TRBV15 ASTGLAGEGELF
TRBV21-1 ASSTVYPSSYNEQF
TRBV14 ASRGKDRDNEQF
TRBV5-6 ASSSTGQGALAKNIQY
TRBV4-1 ASSQDALLAGDHEQY
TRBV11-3 ASSLGPNQETQY
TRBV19 ASTNAGADEQF
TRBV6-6 ASSYCLTRDRCEQF
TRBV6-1 ASTISRDRGFGQY
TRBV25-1 ASTPFGGEGLGGYT
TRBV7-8 ASSLGTPVSMNTEAF
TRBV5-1 ASSLERVYNEQF
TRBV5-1 ASSLTGNQPQH
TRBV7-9 SSSLVLASGPHEQY
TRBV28 ASSQTSPGELF
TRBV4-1 ASSQDDLGGRNNEQF
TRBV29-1 SVGGAPRVDEQF
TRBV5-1 ASSPLGAGEGDTQY
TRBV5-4 ASSSAGALAGELF
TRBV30 AWSRQGLDEQF
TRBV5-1 ASSPGLAGVSTDTQY
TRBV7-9 ASRGTGATTYEQY
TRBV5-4 ASSPQGDSQPQH
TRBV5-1 ASSPGTGGADTQY
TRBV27 ASSVRDRVYEQY
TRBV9 ASSGSGSGGDTQY
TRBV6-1 ASSAGYEQY
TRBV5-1 VSRERELYEQY
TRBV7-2 ASSLAVGSGYT
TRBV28 ASSLPRGGWGQPQH
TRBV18 ASSPPDGRTDTQY